Described below is a single T cell receptor (beta chain) sequence and its context. Produced via immunoSEQ multiplex PCR; TCRdb's table is partial and in-frame only. The repertoire has roughly 80,000 clones, 75% to 90% of them found once; the top ten carry 6.9%. The data derive from a study of OX40 agonist ivuxolimab in advanced cancers. Germline values: CDR1 SGHTA, CDR2 FQGNSA. The ends were cut back, 3 bases at V and 4 bases at J, with 6 bases in the middle. There are 12 residues in the CDR3. The sequences come from CD4+ or CD8+ T cells sorted from blood, collected in a trial of the OX40 agonist ivuxolimab. The J gene is TRBJ2-5, the V gene TRBV7-2, with a possible D match to TRBD2 (6 bases). This TCR was sampled from an adult with an advanced solid tumor such as melanoma, head and neck, liver or kidney cancer. This CDR3 reads CASSLTRETQYF. For the CDR3, the DNA is TGTGCCAGCAGCTTGACTAGAGAGACCCAGTACTTC.